Each of the 32 T cell receptor beta chains below was sequenced from the same sample in a study of cytomegalovirus exposure and HLA in healthy donors. Generated by immunoSEQ multiplex PCR, the TCRdb table keeps only in-frame clones and is missing some. The sample lists hundreds of thousands of clones, over 75% occurring once. The specimen sequenced was PBMCs. These receptors all come from a man younger than 35 in good health and CMV-seropositive.

This clone was observed a single time. V usage is TRBV5-8 and J usage is TRBJ2-1, with TRBD2 identical over 11 bases. Unmatched junction bases numbered 7, after V lost 5 bases and J lost 9 bases. The germline V gene encodes CDR1 SGHTS and CDR2 YDEGEE. The CDR3 is 14 amino acids. The CDR3: CASRGLAGGVEQFF. The CDR3 DNA reads TGTGCCAGCAGGGGGCTAGCGGGAGGAGTTGAGCAGTTCTTC.

This clone was recorded once. The chain links TRBV4-1 to TRBJ2-2, with 9 bases identical to TRBD2. The CDR3 is made up of 17 amino acids. V was pared by 1 base and J by 5 bases, with 8 bases of the junction left unmatched. The germline gives CDR1 MGHRA, CDR2 YSYEKL. This CDR3 is CASSQGGREGRTGELFF. CDR3 nucleotide sequence: TGCGCCAGCAGCCAAGGGGGGCGGGAGGGCCGGACCGGGGAGCTGTTTTTT.

The chain's CDR3 is CASSSLFTSGQETQYF. As DNA, the CDR3 is TGTGCCAGCAGCTCCCTGTTTACTAGCGGCCAAGAGACCCAGTACTTC. The chain carries TRBV7-9 and TRBJ2-5, with TRBD2 matching 8 bases. This CDR3 comprises 16 residues. Germline V CDR1 and CDR2: SEHNR, FQNEAQ (reference sequence). J gave up 1 base and V 4 bases, and 8 bases lay outside the gene matches.

This sequence joins TRBV7-2 and TRBJ2-7; no clear D gene. CDR1 and CDR2 from the germline V gene are SGHTA and FQGNSA. CDR3 length: 13 amino acids. V was clipped by 3 bases and J by 2 bases, with 8 bases between them. The CDR3 sequence is CASSFRTAYEQYF. Here the CDR3 DNA reads TGTGCCAGCAGCTTCAGGACCGCCTACGAGCAGTACTTC.

The rearrangement joins TRBV5-6 to TRBJ2-7; D is ambiguous. V gave up 5 bases and J gave up 3 bases, with 18 bases separating them. Germline V gene lookup returns CDR1 SGHDT and CDR2 YYEEEE. The CDR3 sequence is 15 residues long. CDR3 nucleotides: TGTGCCAGCAGTTTCATACGAGCTAACCACTACGAGCAGTACTTC. Encoded protein: CASSFIRANHYEQYF.

The rearrangement links TRBV5-1 to TRBJ2-3, with 14 bases that match TRBD2. The germline gives CDR1 SGHRS, CDR2 YFSETQ. This CDR3 region has 15 residues. V dropped 2 bases and J dropped 10; count of bases not matched to a gene: 6. This CDR3 reads CASSFTGLAGEAQYF. Here the CDR3 DNA reads TGCGCCAGCAGCTTCACGGGACTAGCGGGAGAAGCGCAGTATTTT.

V gene TRBV6-1 combines with J gene TRBJ2-2; D is possibly TRBD2 (7 bases). Trimming shortened V by 8 bases and J by 4 bases, and 14 bases separated the two germline ends. This CDR3 contains 14 residues. The germline V gene encodes CDR1 MNHNS and CDR2 SASEGT. The CDR3 loop reads CASGGGGSTGELFF. The CDR3 nucleotides are TGTGCCAGCGGGGGGGGCGGGAGCACCGGGGAGCTGTTTTTT.

The genes are TRBV5-4 and TRBJ2-7; 10 bases line up with TRBD2. The CDR3 sequence is 16 residues long. Per germline, CDR1 SGHNT and CDR2 YYREEE (reference sequence). With 3 bases clipped from V and 3 bases from J, the junction kept 9 bases outside the gene matches. For the CDR3, the DNA is TGTGCCAGCAGCTCCGGACTAGCGGCGACTATCTACGAGCAGTACTTC. This gives the protein CASSSGLAATIYEQYF. The variable domain in full, with the rest retrieved from reference TRBV5-4 and TRBJ2-7, is ETGVTQSPTHLIKTRGQQVTLRCSSQSGHNTVSWYQQALGQGPQFIFQYYREEENGRGNFPPRFSGLQFPNYSSELNVNALELDDSALYLCASSSGLAATIYEQYFGPGTRLTVT.

The sample holds one count of this clone. The J gene is TRBJ1-1, the V gene TRBV27; D gene uncertain. Germline V gene data show CDR1 as MNHEY and CDR2 as SMNVEV (reference sequence). V shed 9 bases and J shed 6 bases, with 11 bases lying between them. The CDR3 consists of 11 residues. This CDR3 is CASPVRAEAFF. In nucleotides, the CDR3 is TGTGCCAGTCCGGTCCGGGCTGAAGCTTTCTTT.

The V and J genes are TRBV5-1 and TRBJ2-5, with 10 bases that match TRBD2. The CDR3 is made up of 15 amino acids. Germline loops: CDR1 SGHRS, CDR2 YFSETQ. V was clipped by 4 bases and J by 3 bases; unmatched bases: 6. The DNA for the CDR3 is TGCGCCAGCAGCAACCAAGCGGGAGGGGAAGAGACCCAGTACTTC. This gives the protein CASSNQAGGEETQYF.

The chain recombines TRBV9 with TRBJ2-1; TRBD1 aligns across 8 bases. This CDR3 comprises 13 residues. Germline CDR1 reads SGDLS; CDR2 reads YYNGEE. Losses at the gene ends were 6 bases for V and 6 bases for J; bases not matched to a gene: 5. The CDR3 DNA follows: TGTGCCAGCAACCGACAGGGGATCAATGAGCAGTTCTTC. This codes for CASNRQGINEQFF.

This clone has a handful of counts. V and J are TRBV6-5 and TRBJ2-7, with a possible D match to TRBD2 (6 bases). Trimming removed 1 base at V and 2 bases at J, with 12 bases between. This CDR3 is built from 15 residues. The germline CDR1 and CDR2 sequences are MNHEY and SVGAGI. The CDR3 reads CASSYYPAGPYEQYF. The CDR3 DNA reads as TGTGCCAGCAGTTACTACCCAGCGGGCCCCTACGAGCAGTACTTC.

The chain links TRBV6-6 to TRBJ2-2; D ambiguous. The germline gives CDR1 MNHNY, CDR2 SVGAGI (reference sequence). The CDR3 totals 15 residues. Trimming left V 2 bases short and J 4 bases short, with 11 bases between. This CDR3 is CASSYGVASTGELFF. The CDR3 DNA follows: TGTGCCAGCAGTTACGGGGTAGCTTCCACCGGGGAGCTGTTTTTT.

This clone has just a few counts. The V gene is TRBV11-1, the J gene TRBJ1-1; D possibly corresponds to TRBD1 (5 bases). V dropped 5 bases and J dropped 0 bases, with 7 bases sitting between them. CDR1 SGHAT and CDR2 FQDESV come from the germline V gene (reference sequence). The CDR3 totals 13 residues. This chain's CDR3 is CASSRDLNTEAFF. For the CDR3, the DNA is TGTGCCAGCAGCCGGGACTTGAACACTGAAGCTTTCTTT.

The rearrangement joins TRBV28 to TRBJ1-2; 9 bases match TRBD1. J gave up 5 bases and V 5 bases, and 6 bases lay outside the gene matches. This CDR3 region has 14 residues. The germline V gene encodes CDR1 MDHEN and CDR2 SYDVKM. The CDR3 DNA sequence: TGTGCCAGCAGTACACAGGGGGCAGGGTATGGCTACACCTTC. Amino acid sequence: CASSTQGAGYGYTF.

This clone appeared once. The chain couples TRBV19 to TRBJ1-2; possible D gene TRBD1, 5 bases. The CDR3 extends over 15 amino acids. The V gene lost 9 bases and the J gene lost 7 bases, with 24 bases spanning the gap. Germline loops: CDR1 LNHDA, CDR2 SQIVND (reference sequence). The DNA for the CDR3 is TGTGCCAGCTACACCCCGAACGGGGCTCTGCCTGGCTACACCTTC. Translating gives CASYTPNGALPGYTF.

Concerning this clone: The identical CDR3 is also encoded by other nucleotide sequences in the sample. The chain is built from TRBV9 and TRBJ1-1, with a tentative D call TRBD1 (6 bases). The CDR3 spans 14 residues. CDR1 is SGDLS and CDR2 is YYNGEE in the germline V gene. Trimming took off 0 bases at V and 4 bases at J, with 10 bases between the two ends. The CDR3 region has the DNA TGTGCCAGCAGCGTAGGGCAGGGGAGCACTGAAGCTTTCTTT. As protein: CASSVGQGSTEAFF.

The chain links TRBV4-1 to TRBJ2-3, with D uncertain. V was trimmed by 4 bases and J by 4 bases, leaving 9 bases between them. CDR1 is MGHRA and CDR2 is YSYEKL in the germline V gene. This CDR3 contains 13 residues. The CDR3, as DNA: TGCGCCAGCAGCCTACCGTCGCCAGATACGCAGTATTTT. This gives the protein CASSLPSPDTQYF.

This clone has more than one count but fewer than ten. J is TRBJ1-1 and V is TRBV2; a weak D match, TRBD1 (5 bases). V lost 6 bases and J lost 5, with 10 bases in between. Germline values: CDR1 SNHLY, CDR2 FYNNEI. This CDR3 spans 12 amino acids. CDR3 bases: TGTGCCAGCAGCATACAGGTAACTGAAGCTTTCTTT. Encoded protein: CASSIQVTEAFF.

This clone was recorded only once. The V gene is TRBV30, the J gene TRBJ2-1; 7 bases agree with TRBD1. The germline V gene encodes CDR1 GTSNPN and CDR2 SVGIG (reference sequence). Unmatched junction bases numbered 9, after V lost 7 bases and J lost 0 bases. CDR3 size: 15 residues. CDR3 coding DNA: TGTGCCTTCCGACCTACAGGGGTCTCCTACAATGAGCAGTTCTTC. It encodes CAFRPTGVSYNEQFF. Complete variable domain (other parts from reference TRBV30 and TRBJ2-1): SQTIHQWPATLVQPVGSPLSLECTVEGTSNPNLYWYRQAAGRGLQLLFYSVGIGQISSEVPQNLSASRPQDRQFILSSKKLLLSDSGFYLCAFRPTGVSYNEQFFGPGTRLTVL.

The rearrangement joins TRBV6-1 to TRBJ2-1, with a weak D call TRBD1 (6 bases). V lost 5 bases and J lost 8, with 19 bases in between. The CDR3 has 15 residues. Germline-derived CDR1 and CDR2 are MNHNS and SASEGT. CDR3 nucleotide sequence: TGTGCCAGCAGTCCGGGACACACCACCACCTATGAGCAGTTCTTC. Amino acid sequence: CASSPGHTTTYEQFF.

The J gene is TRBJ2-5, the V gene TRBV7-9, with a possible D match to TRBD2 (5 bases). V lost 5 bases and J lost 5, with 9 bases in between. CDR3 size: 12 residues. Germline CDR1 is SEHNR and CDR2 is FQNEAQ (reference sequence). The CDR3 DNA is TGTGCCAGCAGCGCCAGAGGGGAGACCCAGTACTTC. Translating gives CASSARGETQYF.

The count of this clone is one. The chain joins TRBV4-1 to TRBJ2-1, with a possible D match to TRBD2 (5 bases). The V gene's germline CDR1 is MGHRA and CDR2 YSYEKL. CDR3 length equals 14 residues. V was pared by 0 bases and J by 7 bases, with 10 bases between. The chain's CDR3 is CASSQDRGWNEQFF. The DNA for the CDR3 is TGCGCCAGCAGCCAAGATCGGGGTTGGAATGAGCAGTTCTTC.

The chain's CDR3 is CASSEEPIGEATDTQYF. In DNA, the CDR3 is TGTGCCAGCAGTGAGGAGCCCATCGGGGAGGCCACAGATACGCAGTATTTT. This chain joins TRBV2 and TRBJ2-3; tentatively, D is TRBD2 (6 bases). Germline CDR1 and CDR2: SNHLY and FYNNEI. CDR3 size: 17 residues. Trimming stripped 3 bases from V and 2 bases from J, with 18 bases between.

The V gene is TRBV27, the J gene TRBJ1-2; D remains unclear. This CDR3 is built from 17 residues. In germline, CDR1 is MNHEY, CDR2 SMNVEV (reference sequence). V was shortened by 0 bases and J by 4 bases, with 18 bases between the two germline ends. CDR3 DNA: TGTGCCAGCAGTTTATCGGTCCGCGCTATCTCACTCTATGGCTACACCTTC. Translating it yields CASSLSVRAISLYGYTF.

The gene calls are TRBV30 and TRBJ1-2, with TRBD1 matching over 8 bases. V dropped 0 bases and J dropped 7; count of bases not matched to a gene: 13. The CDR3 extends over 16 amino acids. Germline assignment: CDR1 GTSNPN and CDR2 SVGIG (reference sequence). For the CDR3, the DNA is TGTGCCTGGAGTGTAGGGCAGGGGGCCGATTTGAGTGGCTACACCTTC. This encodes CAWSVGQGADLSGYTF.

The chain combines TRBV18 with TRBJ1-1, with D unclear. CDR3 length: 14 amino acids. Germline CDR1 KGHSH, CDR2 LQKENI. With 2 bases removed from V and 0 bases from J, the gap between germline ends came to 7 bases. CDR3 nucleotide sequence: TGTGCCAGCTCACCAAGTCGGATGAACACTGAAGCTTTCTTT. Translated: CASSPSRMNTEAFF.

The genes are TRBV9 and TRBJ2-7; 10 bases line up with TRBD1. CDR3 length: 14 amino acids. V dropped 4 bases and J dropped 3; count of bases not matched to a gene: 4. CDR1 is SGDLS, CDR2 YYNGEE, per germline. The CDR3 is CASSTRTGGYEQYF. The CDR3 DNA reads TGTGCCAGCAGCACCCGGACAGGGGGCTACGAGCAGTACTTC.

The chain links TRBV5-4 to TRBJ1-2; possible D gene TRBD1, 5 bases. The CDR3 has 14 residues. Looked up from germline, CDR1 is SGHNT and CDR2 is YYREEE (reference sequence). The V and J ends lost 6 bases and 4 bases respectively, with 16 bases between them. The CDR3 is CASTIDGAGYGYTF. CDR3 in DNA: TGTGCCAGCACCATAGACGGGGCAGGCTATGGCTACACCTTC.

V usage is TRBV10-2 and J usage is TRBJ2-7, with TRBD2 matching 13 bases. The V and J ends lost 3 bases and 5 bases, in that order; junction bases with no gene match: 4. Germline CDR1 is WSHSY and CDR2 is SAAADI. The CDR3 covers 15 residues. The DNA of the CDR3 is TGCGCCAGCAGTGATTGGACTAGCGGGAGCAACGAGCAGTACTTC. Translating it yields CASSDWTSGSNEQYF.

This clone was counted between two and nine times. The gene calls are TRBV2 and TRBJ1-5; 8 nucleotides agree with TRBD1. The CDR3 is 14 amino acids. V gave up 9 bases and J gave up 7 bases; unmatched junction bases: 11. Germline assignment: CDR1 SNHLY and CDR2 FYNNEI. CDR3 residues: CASGGQGARQPQHF. The CDR3 DNA reads as TGTGCCAGTGGGGGGCAGGGGGCTCGGCAGCCCCAGCATTTT.

The CDR3, as DNA: TGTGCCAGCATGAGGGGGCTTACGGCTTTCTTT. Translation gives CASMRGLTAFF. The V gene is TRBV28, the J gene TRBJ1-1; 7 bases line up with TRBD1. There are 11 residues in the CDR3. J lost 11 bases, V lost 7 bases, and 7 bases had no gene match. The germline V gene has CDR1 MDHEN and CDR2 SYDVKM.